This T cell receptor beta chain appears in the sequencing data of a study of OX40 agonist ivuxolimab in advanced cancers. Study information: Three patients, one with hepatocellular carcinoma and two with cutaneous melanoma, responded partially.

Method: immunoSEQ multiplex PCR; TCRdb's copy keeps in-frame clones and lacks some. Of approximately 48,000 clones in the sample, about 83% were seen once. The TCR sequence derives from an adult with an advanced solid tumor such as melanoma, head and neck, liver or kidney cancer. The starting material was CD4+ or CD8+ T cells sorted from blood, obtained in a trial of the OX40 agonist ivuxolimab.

The DNA for the CDR3 is TGTGCCAGCAGCTTAGAGCGGGGAGGGTACAATGAGCAGTTCTTC. Translation gives CASSLERGGYNEQFF. This chain uses TRBV11-3 with TRBJ2-1; TRBD2 matches 7 bases. There are 15 residues in the CDR3. After removal of 0 bases from V and 4 bases from J, the junction contained 3 bases not matched to a gene. Germline V gene data show CDR1 as SGHNT and CDR2 as YENEEA.